This T cell receptor beta chain emerged from a study of OX40 agonist ivuxolimab in advanced cancers. Study-wide context: Prior anti-PD-1, anti-PD-L1 or anti-CTLA-4 therapy did not bar entry, and roughly 40% had some.

Regarding this clone: The antigen is not known.

The assay was immunoSEQ multiplex PCR, and TCRdb's table has in-frame clones only and misses some. The data show more than 45,000 clones, with roughly four fifths seen just once and about 2.4% held by the top ten. Germline-derived CDR1 and CDR2 are SGDLS and YYNGEE. This CDR3 spans 15 amino acids. Between the trimmed V and J ends, which lost 4 bases and 3 bases, there was a span of 15 bases. Study-level results: In CD8+ T cells, expanded clones were on average more numerous than in CD4+. The investigators did not determine what antigen specificity the expanded peripheral T cells had. At 0.1 to 3.0 mg/kg and by week 6, CD4+ and CD8+ T cells in the blood had expanded clonally.

Here the sequenced sample was CD4+ or CD8+ T cells sorted from blood, taken in a trial of the OX40 agonist ivuxolimab. The clonotype was recovered from an adult with an advanced solid tumor such as melanoma, head and neck, liver or kidney cancer. The chain employs TRBV9 and TRBJ2-3, with no clear D. Here the CDR3 DNA reads TGTGCCAGCAGCTCCTCTGGGTATGAGACAGATACGCAGTATTTT. Translation: CASSSSGYETDTQYF.